The T cell receptor beta chain under discussion was sequenced for a study of OX40 agonist ivuxolimab in advanced cancers. On the study more broadly: The patients received agonistic anti-OX40 (CD134) antibody ivuxolimab. A partial response was reached by three patients: one with hepatocellular carcinoma and two with cutaneous melanoma.

With 4 bases removed from V and 4 bases from J, the gap between germline ends came to 2 bases. Germline V gives CDR1 MGHRA, CDR2 YSYEKL. The CDR3 extends over 11 amino acids. Notes on this clone: Antigen specificity is unknown.

Broader study findings: Expanded clones were, on average, more numerous among CD8+ T cells than CD4+.

Measured with immunoSEQ multiplex PCR; TCRdb has only the in-frame clones, and not every one. Of roughly 50,000 clones listed, 89% are singletons. The V and J genes are TRBV4-1 and TRBJ2-1; D unresolved. This TCR derives from an adult with an advanced solid tumor such as melanoma, head and neck, liver or kidney cancer. The input for sequencing was CD4+ or CD8+ T cells sorted from blood, taken in a trial of the OX40 agonist ivuxolimab. CDR3 DNA: TGCGCCAGCAGCCTATACAATGAGCAGTTCTTC. Protein: CASSLYNEQFF.